This T cell receptor (beta chain) stems from a study of cytomegalovirus exposure and HLA in healthy donors. Details on this clone: Antigen: not known.

PCR employed 60 Vbeta and 13 Jbeta primers. TCRdb keeps only in-frame clones here, not all; method: immunoSEQ multiplex PCR. The sample lists more than 70,000 clones, roughly two thirds occurring once. Study findings and constraints: The study had only CMV serostatus as immune exposure information. Most of the TCR beta V segments (in an earlier analysis) were productive either about 87% or about 30% of the time. Several of the most significant clusters appeared, in a later analysis, to be linked to common viral pathogens.

From germline, CDR1 is GTSNPN and CDR2 SVGIG (reference sequence). Trimming took 0 bases from V and 3 from J; bases not matched to a gene: 5. The CDR3 is 14 residues long. Sequenced material: PBMCs. The V call is TRBV30, the J call TRBJ2-7; TRBD1 agrees at 7 bases. The sequence was collected from a man aged 35-49 years in good health and CMV-seropositive. This CDR3 is CAWSVFGQVYEQYF. CDR3 nucleotides: TGTGCCTGGAGTGTATTCGGACAGGTCTACGAGCAGTACTTC.